The 25 T cell receptor beta chains below all came from one sample that was sequenced in a study of T cell responses to AZD1222 COVID-19 vaccine. Assay used: immunoSEQ multiplex PCR; TCRdb lists only in-frame clones, some missing. The sample has 100,000 to 150,000 clones; roughly 86% are singletons. The specimen was peripheral blood, collected on day 0 of AZD1222 vaccination. The receptor set was obtained from an adult in good health.

This chain links TRBV18 with TRBJ2-1; D tentatively fits TRBD1 or TRBD2 (5 bases each). This CDR3 region has 12 residues. The germline CDR1 and CDR2 sequences are KGHSH and LQKENI. V gave up 3 bases and J gave up 12 bases, with 12 bases separating them. The DNA of the CDR3 is TGTGCCAGCTCACCGGACGGGACGGGGCAGTTCTTC. Protein: CASSPDGTGQFF.

J is TRBJ1-5 and V is TRBV7-9; TRBD1 aligns across 9 bases. The V and J ends lost 4 bases and 3 bases, in that order; junction bases with no gene match: 4. The CDR3 spans 15 residues. The V gene's germline CDR1 is SEHNR and CDR2 FQNEAQ (reference sequence). This CDR3 is CASSSGQGNNQPQHF. CDR3 coding DNA: TGTGCCAGCAGCTCAGGACAGGGGAACAATCAGCCCCAGCATTTT.

V and J are TRBV5-5 and TRBJ2-7; tentatively, D is TRBD1 or TRBD2 (6 bases each). The V end lost 3 bases, the J end lost 2 bases, and 15 bases lay between the germline ends. Germline values: CDR1 SGHKS, CDR2 YYEKEE (reference sequence). This CDR3 region has 15 residues. The CDR3 here is CASSWEAGVTYEQYF. The CDR3 DNA is TGTGCCAGCAGCTGGGAGGCAGGGGTTACCTACGAGCAGTACTTC. The whole variable domain, filled in from reference TRBV5-5 and TRBJ2-7, reads DAGVTQSPTHLIKTRGQQVTLRCSPISGHKSVSWYQQVLGQGPQFIFQYYEKEERGRGNFPDRFSARQFPNYSSELNVNALLLGDSALYLCASSWEAGVTYEQYFGPGTRLTVT.

The genes are TRBV4-2 and TRBJ2-1; no definite D call. The germline V and J ends were trimmed by 0 bases and 3 bases, with 12 bases remaining between them. From germline, CDR1 is LGHNA and CDR2 YNFKEQ. The CDR3 is 16 residues long. As DNA, the CDR3 is TGTGCCAGCAGCCAAGAAATGTCCATCAACTACAATGAGCAGTTCTTC. It is translated as CASSQEMSINYNEQFF.

The rearrangement links TRBV5-8 to TRBJ2-2; D tentatively fits TRBD1 or TRBD2 (5 bases each). CDR3 length: 13 amino acids. Looked up from germline, CDR1 is SGHTS and CDR2 is YDEGEE. Between the trimmed V and J ends, which lost 7 bases and 4 bases, there was a span of 11 bases. CDR3 sequence: CASGGRFTGELFF. The DNA of the CDR3 is TGTGCCAGCGGGGGTAGATTCACCGGGGAGCTGTTTTTT. Complete variable domain (other parts from reference TRBV5-8 and TRBJ2-2): EAGVTQSPTHLIKTRGQQATLRCSPISGHTSVYWYQQALGLGLQFLLWYDEGEERNRGNFPPRFSGRQFPNYSSELNVNALELEDSALYLCASGGRFTGELFFGEGSRLTVL.

The J gene is TRBJ2-3, the V gene TRBV6-2 or TRBV6-3; possible D gene TRBD1, 6 bases. In germline, CDR1 is MNHEY, CDR2 SVGEGT. V was cut by 0 bases and J by 5 bases, with 18 bases left in between. The CDR3 is 17 amino acids. The CDR3 region has the DNA TGTGCCAGCAGTTACTCAAGAGGCAGGGGTGGAAAAGATACGCAGTATTTT. Residues: CASSYSRGRGGKDTQYF.

This chain links TRBV6-5 with TRBJ1-2, with a possible D match to TRBD1 (6 bases). In germline, CDR1 is MNHEY, CDR2 SVGAGI. Trimming cost V 7 bases and J 8 bases, with 17 bases left between them. There are 13 residues in the CDR3. The CDR3 here is CASIETGSWGYTF. DNA of the CDR3: TGTGCCAGCATCGAAACAGGGTCTTGGGGCTACACCTTC.

This chain uses TRBV9 with TRBJ1-4, with 8 nucleotides matching TRBD1. This CDR3 is built from 18 residues. With V trimmed by 4 bases and J by 4 bases, 15 bases remained unmatched. CDR1 is SGDLS, CDR2 YYNGEE, per germline. The CDR3 sequence is CASSPQGQGAQINEKLFF. CDR3 in DNA: TGTGCCAGCAGCCCACAGGGGCAGGGGGCGCAGATTAATGAAAAACTGTTTTTT. Looking up the rest from reference TRBV9 and TRBJ1-4 gives the full variable domain: DSGVTQTPKHLITATGQRVTLRCSPRSGDLSVYWYQQSLDQGLQFLIQYYNGEERAKGNILERFSAQQFPDLHSELNLSSLELGDSALYFCASSPQGQGAQINEKLFFGSGTQLSVL.

This clone was seen more than once but under ten times. The V gene is TRBV5-6, the J gene TRBJ1-1; D call uncertain. The CDR3 runs 13 residues. CDR1 is SGHDT, CDR2 YYEEEE, per germline. V shed 4 bases and J shed 0 bases, with 7 bases lying between them. The CDR3 region is CASSARMNTEAFF. As DNA, the CDR3 is TGTGCCAGCAGCGCTAGGATGAACACTGAAGCTTTCTTT.

This chain links TRBV6-6 with TRBJ2-3; 11 bases are shared with TRBD1. With V trimmed by 2 bases and J by 1 base, 2 bases remained unmatched. Germline V gives CDR1 MNHNY, CDR2 SVGAGI (reference sequence). The CDR3 is 16 amino acids. CDR3: CASSYGQGAGTDTQYF. The CDR3 DNA reads TGTGCCAGCAGTTACGGACAGGGGGCTGGCACAGATACGCAGTATTTT.

The rearrangement joins TRBV13 to TRBJ1-1; D ambiguous. V was trimmed by 5 bases and J by 0 bases, leaving 16 bases between them. The CDR3 sequence is 16 residues long. The V gene's germline CDR1 is PRHDT and CDR2 FYEKMQ (reference sequence). This chain's CDR3 is CASSRNPLGLNTEAFF. The DNA of the CDR3 is TGTGCCAGCAGCCGCAACCCTCTCGGGCTGAACACTGAAGCTTTCTTT.

CDR3 protein: CASSGGTLEAFF. The CDR3 coding sequence is TGTGCCAGCAGCGGGGGGACACTTGAAGCTTTCTTT. V is TRBV7-9 and J is TRBJ1-1, with D perhaps matching TRBD1 (6 bases). In germline, CDR1 is SEHNR, CDR2 FQNEAQ (reference sequence). CDR3 length: 12 residues. V lost 5 bases, J lost 7 bases, and 11 bases lay in between.

The V and J genes are TRBV5-5 and TRBJ2-1, with TRBD1 identical over 7 bases. There are 13 residues in the CDR3. The germline gives CDR1 SGHKS, CDR2 YYEKEE (reference sequence). The V and J ends lost 1 base and 6 bases, in that order; junction bases with no gene match: 1. This CDR3 reads CASSLNRGNEQFF. Here the CDR3 DNA reads TGTGCCAGCAGCTTGAACAGGGGCAATGAGCAGTTCTTC.

The gene calls are TRBV28 and TRBJ2-3; the D is unclear. Germline V gives CDR1 MDHEN, CDR2 SYDVKM. Trimming stripped 3 bases from V and 3 bases from J, with 10 bases between. This CDR3 has 14 residues. The CDR3 coding sequence is TGTGCCAGCAGTTTGTGGGAAGTGACAGATACGCAGTATTTT. Its translation: CASSLWEVTDTQYF.

The genes are TRBV7-8 and TRBJ2-1; D not resolved. This CDR3 comprises 13 residues. Germline V CDR1 and CDR2: SGHVS, FQNEAQ. V gave up 5 bases and J gave up 8 bases, with 13 bases separating them. As DNA, the CDR3 is TGTGCCAGCAGCCACGCAGAGACGGATGAGCAGTTCTTC. Its protein product is CASSHAETDEQFF.

The genes are TRBV10-3 and TRBJ2-3; maybe TRBD2 (6 bases). This CDR3 is built from 14 residues. V lost 2 bases, J lost 2 bases, and 8 bases lay in between. The germline gives CDR1 ENHRY, CDR2 SYGVKD. The CDR3 sequence is CAISEAGSTDTQYF. DNA of the CDR3: TGTGCCATCAGTGAGGCGGGGTCCACAGATACGCAGTATTTT.

Here the CDR3 DNA reads TGTGCCACCAGTGCTAGTGGAGTCCGCAATCAGCCCCAGCATTTT. Protein product: CATSASGVRNQPQHF. This chain links TRBV24-1 with TRBJ1-5; D uncertain. Trimming removed 5 bases from V and 2 bases from J, with 12 bases in between. Germline-derived CDR1 and CDR2 are KGHDR and SFDVKD. The length of the CDR3 is 15 residues.

This rearrangement joins TRBV13 to TRBJ2-5, with D unresolved. CDR1 and CDR2 (germline): PRHDT, FYEKMQ (reference sequence). CDR3 length: 14 amino acids. Trimming removed 2 bases from V and 5 bases from J, with 12 bases in between. The CDR3 region is CASSLSRPGETQYF. The CDR3 DNA sequence: TGTGCCAGCAGCTTAAGCCGCCCGGGCGAGACCCAGTACTTC.

The chain joins TRBV24-1 to TRBJ2-7; D not certain. The germline CDR1 and CDR2 sequences are KGHDR and SFDVKD. V was shortened by 3 bases and J by 6 bases, with 8 bases between the two germline ends. This CDR3 comprises 12 residues. The CDR3 is CATSDPLGEQYF. As DNA, the CDR3 is TGTGCCACCAGTGATCCCCTCGGCGAGCAGTACTTC.

The chain carries TRBV5-1 and TRBJ1-6, with 9 bases matching TRBD1. J was trimmed by 6 bases and V by 5 bases; bases with no gene match: 9. In germline, CDR1 is SGHRS, CDR2 YFSETQ. The CDR3 spans 16 residues. CDR3 sequence (DNA): TGCGCCAGCAGATCCGACAGGGGGAACCTTAATTCACCCCTCCACTTT. Translation: CASRSDRGNLNSPLHF.

The chain has TRBV3-1 (or the pseudogene TRBV3-2) and TRBJ2-1; D is possibly TRBD1 (5 bases). CDR1 and CDR2 (germline): LGHDT, YNNKEL (reference sequence). The length of the CDR3 is 14 residues. With 1 base removed from V and 9 bases from J, the gap between germline ends came to 13 bases. The CDR3 spells CASSQATARGEQFF. CDR3 nucleotides: TGTGCCAGCAGCCAAGCGACGGCTAGGGGTGAGCAGTTCTTC.

This chain uses TRBV9 with TRBJ2-7, with a weak D call TRBD1 (5 bases). Trimming took off 0 bases at V and 5 bases at J, with 15 bases between the two ends. The CDR3 is 15 residues long. CDR1 is SGDLS and CDR2 is YYNGEE in the germline V gene. The CDR3 is CASSVEGWGFNEQYF. The CDR3 region has the DNA TGTGCCAGCAGCGTAGAGGGGTGGGGCTTCAACGAGCAGTACTTC.

This clone was seen just once. The chain couples TRBV3-1 (or the pseudogene TRBV3-2) to TRBJ2-2; the D gene is possibly TRBD1 (6 bases). V lost 1 base to trimming and J lost 4 bases, with 13 bases between them. Germline V gene sequence: CDR1 LGHDT, CDR2 YNNKEL (reference sequence). The CDR3 covers 16 residues. DNA of the CDR3: TGTGCCAGCAGCCAAGGTCTAGGGGGTATCACCGGGGAGCTGTTTTTT. Translation gives CASSQGLGGITGELFF.

The gene calls are TRBV19 and TRBJ1-2; the match to TRBD1 covers 11 bases. CDR3 length: 17 residues. Germline V gene sequence: CDR1 LNHDA, CDR2 SQIVND (reference sequence). Trimming at V came to 7 bases and at J to 3 bases, leaving 13 bases not matched to a gene. The CDR3 coding sequence is TGTGCCAGTACCGACGTCGGACAGGGGGCGCAGGACTATGGCTACACCTTC. This codes for CASTDVGQGAQDYGYTF.

V is TRBV29-1 and J is TRBJ2-7, with 8 bases matching TRBD2. CDR1 and CDR2 (germline): SQVTM, ANQGSEA. The CDR3 has 13 amino acids. The junction had 2 bases not matched to a gene; V was cut back by 2 bases and J by 2 bases. CDR3 sequence (DNA): TGCAGCGTTGAAACTAGCGGAACCTACGAGCAGTACTTC. It is translated as CSVETSGTYEQYF.